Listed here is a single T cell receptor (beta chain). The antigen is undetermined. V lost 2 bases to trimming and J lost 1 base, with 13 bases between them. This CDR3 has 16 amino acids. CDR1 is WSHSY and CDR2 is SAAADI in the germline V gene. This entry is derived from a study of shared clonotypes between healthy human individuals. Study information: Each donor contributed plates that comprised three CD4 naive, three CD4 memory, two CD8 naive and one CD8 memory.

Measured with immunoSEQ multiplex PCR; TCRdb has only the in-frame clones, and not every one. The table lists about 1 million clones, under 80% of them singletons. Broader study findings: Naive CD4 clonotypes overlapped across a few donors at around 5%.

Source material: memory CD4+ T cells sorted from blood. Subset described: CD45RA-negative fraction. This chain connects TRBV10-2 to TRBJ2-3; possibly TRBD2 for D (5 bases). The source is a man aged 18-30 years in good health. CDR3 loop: CASSESRSSRTDTQYF. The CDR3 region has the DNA TGCGCCAGCAGTGAGAGTAGGTCTAGCCGCACAGATACGCAGTATTTT.